Sequencing of this TCR beta chain was carried out in a study of cytomegalovirus exposure and HLA in healthy donors. Study conclusions and caveats: It is likely that the observed cluster of highly shared sequence variants was a sequencing artifact. V- and J-gene trimming of TCR beta was linked (in a later analysis) to a missense DCLRE1C variant. Reports indicate that TCR beta sequences accurately predicted the HLA-A and HLA-B alleles of most subjects.

The PCR employed 60 Vbeta primers together with 13 Jbeta primers. Clones were read by immunoSEQ multiplex PCR, and TCRdb kept only the in-frame ones, dropping some. The data hold under 150,000 clones, with about 79% observed a single time. Donors consisted of healthy bone marrow donors. In regard to this clone: Its antigen is undetermined.

CDR3 length: 15 residues. Germline V gene data show CDR1 as SGHRS and CDR2 as YFSETQ. The ends were cut back, 1 base at V and 0 bases at J, with 8 bases in the middle. This chain uses TRBV5-1 with TRBJ1-5; D call uncertain. Sequencing input: PBMCs. This TCR derives from a woman between 18 and 29 years old in good health and CMV-seronegative. The CDR3 nucleotides read TGCGCCAGCAGCTTGAACACTAATAGCAATCAGCCCCAGCATTTT. It specifies CASSLNTNSNQPQHF.